This TCR beta chain was retrieved from a study of response to subunit inactivated influenza vaccine. This clonotype was counted only a few times. Its antigen is unidentified. Study-wide results and limits: Each seasonal flu vaccination may recruit only limited new T cells, authors suggested.

This CDR3 spans 14 amino acids. CDR1 and CDR2 from the germline V gene are MNHEY and SMNVEV (reference sequence). Trimming removed 5 bases at V and 4 bases at J, with 14 bases between. TCRdb used MiXCR to reprocess the RT-PCR reads, holding one entry per CDR3 protein. The sample holds 630,000 or so distinct CDR3 sequences; about 15% are singletons and the top ten take about 9.9%. The chain employs TRBV27 and TRBJ1-1; a weak D match, TRBD1 (6 bases). The sample was PBMCs from blood, taken 12 days after vaccination. This sequence originates from a middle-aged man who received an inactivated influenza vaccine. CDR3 DNA sequence: TGTGCCAGCAGTACTACAGGGTCGGGCACTGAAGCTTTCTTT. Amino acids: CASSTTGSGTEAFF.